The following is a T cell receptor beta chain sequence with its context. What it binds is not known. This sample stems from a study of cytomegalovirus exposure and HLA in healthy donors. General observations from the study: Available immune exposure information covered CMV serostatus only. Earlier findings revealed that most TCR beta V segments proved productive either about 87% or about 30% of the time. Analysis was carried out at a later point, and it linked a missense DCLRE1C variant to TCR beta V- and J-gene trimming.

This CDR3 comprises 14 residues. V lost 5 bases, J lost 3 bases, and 14 bases lay in between. Germline V gives CDR1 MNHEY, CDR2 SVGAGI. The PCR had 60 Vbeta and 13 Jbeta primers. Here immunoSEQ multiplex PCR was the method, and the copy in TCRdb shows in-frame clones only, minus some. Seen here are more than 140,000 clones, approximately 82% observed once, and the top ten hold 1.9%. This sequence joins TRBV6-5 and TRBJ2-7; no reliable D call. This sequence was found in a middle-aged woman in good health and CMV-seronegative. Specimen: PBMCs. CDR3 protein: CASSENHLYYEQYF. The CDR3 DNA reads TGTGCCAGCAGTGAGAACCACTTGTACTACGAGCAGTACTTC.